This T cell receptor (beta chain) was sequenced in a study of blood T cell repertoires in COVID-19. Study-level background: The origin of the acute and convalescent COVID-19 samples was the United States, Italy and Spain. From T cells, B-cell-depleted T cells, or PBMCs came the material, which was cDNA or gDNA.

Method: immunoSEQ multiplex PCR; TCRdb's copy keeps in-frame clones and lacks some. This sample carries some 290,000 clones, about 90% of them seen once, and the ten largest clones take less than 9.5%. CDR1 LNHDA and CDR2 SQIVND come from the germline V gene (reference sequence). The CDR3 loop spans 16 amino acids. V lost 3 bases and J lost 3, with 18 bases in between. Sample: PBMCs or T cells enriched from blood (not recorded which). The origin of this receptor is a woman in her twenties or thirties who had recovered from COVID-19. The chain recombines TRBV19 with TRBJ2-7, with a tentative D call TRBD1 (5 bases). The CDR3 here is CASSISAQGMFYEQYF. The CDR3 DNA follows: TGTGCCAGTAGTATTTCTGCCCAGGGTATGTTCTACGAGCAGTACTTC.